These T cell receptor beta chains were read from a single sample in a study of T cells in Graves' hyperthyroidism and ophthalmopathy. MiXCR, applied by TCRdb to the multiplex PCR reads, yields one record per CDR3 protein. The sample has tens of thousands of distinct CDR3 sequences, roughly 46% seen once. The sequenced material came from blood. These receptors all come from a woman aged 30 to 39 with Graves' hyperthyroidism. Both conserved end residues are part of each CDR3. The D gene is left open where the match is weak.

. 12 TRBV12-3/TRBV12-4 CASSTQGEEAFF
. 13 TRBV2 CASREGSVGELFF
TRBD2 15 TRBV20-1 CSARDPGTSAETQYF
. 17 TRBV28 CASSAILQGYRTDTQYF
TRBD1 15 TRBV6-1 CAGSAVQGAQNEQFF
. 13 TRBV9 CASSVEGGNTIYF
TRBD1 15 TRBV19 CASYGRDRASYEQYF
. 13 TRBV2 CASSELEDQPQHF
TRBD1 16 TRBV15 CATSRDGTGNQETQYF
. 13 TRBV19 CASSPRPPYEQYF
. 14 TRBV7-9 CASSVKQGHNEQFF
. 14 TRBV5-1 CASSLTVSGETQYF
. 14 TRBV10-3 CATHEAGGNQPQHF
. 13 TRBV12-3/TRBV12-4 CASSLDLADEQFF
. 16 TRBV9 CASSVGGKRSTGELFF
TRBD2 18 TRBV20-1 CSAIFIAGEKGSYNEQFF
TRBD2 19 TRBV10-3 CAISGARLAGQSTPDTQYF
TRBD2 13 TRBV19 CASSIGASGPRYF
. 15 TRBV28 CASSLRRVVGQPQHF
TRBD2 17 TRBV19 CASSIRTSGRSSYEQYF
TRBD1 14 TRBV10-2 CASRGQALNSPLHF
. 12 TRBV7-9 CASSLRLGEQFF
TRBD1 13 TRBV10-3 CAITGTGSNEQYF
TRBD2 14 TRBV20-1 CSARGLAGVNEQFF
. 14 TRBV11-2 CASSPPPRGDTQYF